One T cell receptor beta chain is described in this entry. Its antigen is still unknown. Here immunoSEQ multiplex PCR was the method, and the copy in TCRdb shows in-frame clones only, minus some. The top ten hold approximately 3% of the sample, which has tens of thousands of clones, over 90% seen once. J gave up 2 bases and V 5 bases, and 6 bases lay outside the gene matches. The CDR3 length is 14 residues. Germline values: CDR1 SEHNR, CDR2 FQNEAQ (reference sequence). This sample is part of a study of cytomegalovirus exposure and HLA in healthy donors. Overall study results and limits: The study designated 150 to 200 TCR beta chains cytomegalovirus-associated. The TCR clusters that emerged in the first cohort tended, a later analysis found, to co-occur in the 110 or so validation repertoires. There were some public TCRs occurring in many donors, but most TCR sequences were rare.

The donors were part of the validation cohort, which consisted of under 150 subjects and was separate from the first cohort of under 850 subjects. This TCR derives from a woman aged 18 to 35 in good health and CMV-seropositive. V is TRBV7-9 and J is TRBJ2-7, with 7 bases lining up with TRBD1. The material sequenced was PBMCs. CDR3: CASSPGQDPYEQYF. CDR3 DNA sequence: TGTGCCAGCAGCCCAGGACAGGACCCCTACGAGCAGTACTTC.